This TCR beta chain originates from a study of T cell responses to AZD1222 COVID-19 vaccine. General study findings and limits: There were vaccine-associated CD4 TCRs across spike, dominant at 160-218 and 743-854. Nearly half of spike-specific TCRs reportedly target variant regions that are unmutated in the B.1.351 and B.1.1.7 variants. A rise in Spike-specific TCR breadth and depth followed two AZD1222 doses.

Germline CDR1 is LNHNV and CDR2 is YYDKDF (reference sequence). This CDR3 comprises 14 residues. The V gene lost 0 bases and the J gene lost 3 bases, with 9 bases spanning the gap. On this clone itself: The target antigen is unknown.

Sequencing used immunoSEQ multiplex PCR; TCRdb keeps in-frame clones, though not all of them. The sample lists about 180,000 clones, around nine tenths occurring once. The sequence came from an adult in good health. The chain combines TRBV15 with TRBJ2-7, with D maybe TRBD2 (6 bases). Specimen: peripheral blood, collected on day 0 of AZD1222 vaccination. The CDR3, as DNA: TGTGCCACCAGCAGAGATCTGGGACTCTACGAGCAGTACTTC. Amino acid sequence: CATSRDLGLYEQYF.